These 28 T cell receptor beta chains originate from one sample sequenced in a study of siplizumab effects on memory and regulatory T cells. The data were produced by immunoSEQ multiplex PCR, yet TCRdb's version contains in-frame clones alone and is incomplete. Of some 100,000 clones detected, less than 95% appear once; the ten largest clones hold under 0.7%. Sequenced material: Tregs sorted from blood. The receptors here all came from a human donor in good health.

The chain has TRBV5-1 and TRBJ2-2; tentatively, D is TRBD2 (5 bases). The CDR3 is 16 amino acids. Per germline, CDR1 SGHRS and CDR2 YFSETQ. With 2 bases removed from V and 6 bases from J, the gap between germline ends came to 17 bases. CDR3 amino acids: CASSLTSLVEAGELFF. CDR3 DNA sequence: TGCGCCAGCAGCTTAACCAGCTTAGTGGAGGCCGGGGAGCTGTTTTTT.

In its sample, this clone was seen once. This chain joins TRBV19 and TRBJ2-3; no firm D call. This CDR3 region has 14 residues. Germline V CDR1 and CDR2: LNHDA, SQIVND (reference sequence). Between the trimmed V and J ends, which lost 6 bases and 2 bases, there was a span of 12 bases. In nucleotides, the CDR3 is TGTGCCAGTAGAACGGAAAGTAACACAGATACGCAGTATTTT. It codes for CASRTESNTDTQYF. Looking up the rest from reference TRBV19 and TRBJ2-3 gives the full variable domain: DGGITQSPKYLFRKEGQNVTLSCEQNLNHDAMYWYRQDPGQGLRLIYYSQIVNDFQKGDIAEGYSVSREKKESFPLTVTSAQKNPTAFYLCASRTESNTDTQYFGPGTRLTVL.

This clone has only a few counts. The chain carries TRBV18 and TRBJ2-7; the match to TRBD1 covers 8 bases. V lost 4 bases to trimming and J lost 5 bases; unmatched junction nucleotides: 10. CDR1 KGHSH and CDR2 LQKENI come from the germline V gene. This CDR3 region has 15 residues. The CDR3, as DNA: TGTGCCAGCTCACGCCAACAGGGGGTCAACGACGAGCAGTACTTC. It codes for CASSRQQGVNDEQYF.

The J gene is TRBJ2-7, the V gene TRBV2; the match to TRBD2 covers 13 bases. Germline V gene sequence: CDR1 SNHLY, CDR2 FYNNEI. CDR3 size: 14 residues. The trim removed 6 bases at V and 6 bases at J, leaving 5 bases unmatched. The CDR3 coding sequence is TGTGCCAGCAGGCTACTAGCGGGAGGGCGCGAGCAGTACTTC. Its protein product is CASRLLAGGREQYF.

This clone was picked up a small number of times. This rearrangement joins TRBV5-1 to TRBJ2-2, with 11 bases identical to TRBD2. The CDR3 runs 16 residues. Germline V gene lookup returns CDR1 SGHRS and CDR2 YFSETQ. V gave up 7 bases and J gave up 4 bases; unmatched junction bases: 9. The CDR3 here is CASLGVAGGPTGELFF. The CDR3 nucleotides read TGCGCCAGCCTCGGTGTAGCGGGAGGGCCCACCGGGGAGCTGTTTTTT.

The chain employs TRBV5-4 and TRBJ2-5, with TRBD2 identical over 8 bases. The CDR3 runs 16 residues. Germline CDR1 reads SGHNT; CDR2 reads YYREEE (reference sequence). V lost 1 base to trimming and J lost 4 bases; unmatched junction nucleotides: 9. CDR3 loop: CASSLRAGVGLETQYF. CDR3 bases: TGTGCCAGCAGCTTGCGAGCGGGAGTGGGGTTAGAGACCCAGTACTTC.

This chain connects TRBV4-1 to TRBJ2-7; TRBD2 agrees at 14 bases. This CDR3 is 17 amino acids long. V was pared by 0 bases and J by 2 bases, with 3 bases of the junction left unmatched. The germline CDR1 and CDR2 sequences are MGHRA and YSYEKL. CDR3 sequence (DNA): TGCGCCAGCAGCCAAGAACCGGGACTAGCGGGAGCCTACGAGCAGTACTTC. This encodes CASSQEPGLAGAYEQYF.

The rearrangement uses TRBV20-1 and TRBJ1-1; D uncertain. V lost 7 bases, J lost 5 bases, and 11 bases lay in between. Per germline, CDR1 DFQATT and CDR2 SNEGSKA (reference sequence). CDR3 length: 11 residues. The CDR3 is CSVGVWTEAFF. The CDR3 nucleotides read TGCAGTGTCGGGGTTTGGACTGAAGCTTTCTTT.

This chain uses TRBV29-1 with TRBJ2-7; D could derive from TRBD1 or TRBD2 (5 bases each). The CDR3 is made up of 13 amino acids. V was trimmed by 6 bases and J by 2 bases, leaving 14 bases between them. CDR1 is SQVTM, CDR2 ANQGSEA, per germline. The DNA for the CDR3 is TGCAGCGTGGCCGGGACCCCCGCCTACGAGCAGTACTTC. This encodes CSVAGTPAYEQYF.

V and J are TRBV29-1 and TRBJ1-1; tentative D call: TRBD1 (5 bases). This CDR3 is 15 amino acids long. Germline lookup yields CDR1 SQVTM and CDR2 ANQGSEA. V gave up 4 bases and J gave up 4 bases, with 19 bases separating them. CDR3 nucleotides: TGCAGCGTTGGAAAAAGAGGGGAGAAGACCACTGAAGCTTTCTTT. It yields the protein CSVGKRGEKTTEAFF.

The chain couples TRBV6-1 to TRBJ2-1, with 10 bases identical to TRBD2. This CDR3 has 16 amino acids. With V trimmed by 1 base and J by 2 bases, 2 bases remained unmatched. The V gene's germline CDR1 is MNHNS and CDR2 SASEGT. CDR3: CASSEGAGGAYNEQFF. The CDR3, as DNA: TGTGCCAGCAGTGAAGGAGCGGGAGGGGCCTACAATGAGCAGTTCTTC.

The rearrangement links TRBV27 to TRBJ1-2; D gene uncertain. This CDR3 contains 13 residues. Germline CDR1 MNHEY, CDR2 SMNVEV (reference sequence). Trimming pared 6 bases from V and 4 bases from J, leaving 12 bases between. The CDR3 DNA sequence: TGTGCCAGCAGCTATAGGCTCGGCTATGGCTACACCTTC. It specifies CASSYRLGYGYTF.

The CDR3 region is CASSLADPGDMGEQFF. CDR3 nucleotide sequence: TGCGCCAGCAGCCTAGCGGACCCGGGGGATATGGGCGAGCAGTTCTTC. The chain links TRBV10-1 to TRBJ2-1; 7 bases match TRBD2. Germline assignment: CDR1 WNHNN and CDR2 SYGVQD (reference sequence). V dropped 6 bases and J dropped 10; count of bases not matched to a gene: 18. The CDR3 is 16 amino acids.

The chain joins TRBV6-1 to TRBJ2-1, with 7 nucleotides matching TRBD2. The trim removed 6 bases at V and 12 bases at J, leaving 14 bases unmatched. Germline values: CDR1 MNHNS, CDR2 SASEGT. The CDR3 has 14 residues. CDR3 loop: CASRRPQGGGRQFF. The CDR3 coding sequence is TGTGCCAGCAGGAGGCCTCAGGGCGGGGGTAGGCAGTTCTTC.

This sequence joins TRBV6-5 and TRBJ2-3; D is perhaps TRBD1 (5 bases). V lost 5 bases, J lost 2 bases, and 11 bases lay in between. The CDR3 is made up of 14 amino acids. CDR1 is MNHEY, CDR2 SVGAGI, per germline. CDR3 nucleotides: TGTGCCAGCAGTCTCCAGGGTCTCACAGATACGCAGTATTTT. This codes for CASSLQGLTDTQYF.

The chain joins TRBV7-9 to TRBJ2-2; 7 bases agree with TRBD2. The germline CDR1 and CDR2 sequences are SEHNR and FQNEAQ (reference sequence). There are 19 residues in the CDR3. Trimming cost V 5 bases and J 6 bases; bases outside gene matches: 21. This CDR3 reads CASSRDRVRWEGSAGELFF. In DNA, the CDR3 is TGTGCCAGCAGCAGAGACCGGGTTCGGTGGGAGGGATCTGCCGGGGAGCTGTTTTTT.

The J gene is TRBJ1-4, the V gene TRBV18, with D possibly matching TRBD1 (5 bases). This CDR3 has 15 residues. Germline values: CDR1 KGHSH, CDR2 LQKENI. The V end was cut by 4 bases, the J end by 7 bases, with 16 bases between. CDR3 bases: TGTGCCAGCTCACTGGACAACTTACGGTCTGAAAAACTGTTTTTT. Its protein product is CASSLDNLRSEKLFF.

The chain carries TRBV2 and TRBJ1-2, with TRBD1 as a possible D gene (5 bases). The V and J ends lost 9 bases and 7 bases respectively, with 24 bases between them. The CDR3 extends over 15 amino acids. Looked up from germline, CDR1 is SNHLY and CDR2 is FYNNEI. CDR3 bases: TGTGCCAGTATGACCGGGGGGAGTGCGAAGATTGGCTACACCTTC. Protein product: CASMTGGSAKIGYTF.

The CDR3 DNA is TGTGCCAGCTCACCACAGGGGGCGGGAAACATTCAGTACTTC. Protein product: CASSPQGAGNIQYF. This chain joins TRBV18 and TRBJ2-4; 7 nucleotides agree with TRBD1. Germline CDR1 is KGHSH and CDR2 is LQKENI. CDR3 length equals 14 residues. V was pared by 1 base and J by 6 bases, with 3 bases of the junction left unmatched.

The J gene is TRBJ2-2, the V gene TRBV5-4, with 10 bases aligning to TRBD2. The germline V gene encodes CDR1 SGHNT and CDR2 YYREEE (reference sequence). The CDR3 runs 15 residues. J was trimmed by 3 bases and V by 5 bases; bases with no gene match: 4. The CDR3 reads CASRYGLADTGELFF. In DNA form, the CDR3 reads TGTGCCAGCAGATATGGACTAGCGGACACCGGGGAGCTGTTTTTT.

The V call is TRBV6-6, the J call TRBJ2-3; 9 bases match TRBD2. The V segment lost 3 bases and the J segment 4 bases; nucleotides outside the gene matches: 5. The CDR3 has 15 amino acids. Germline CDR1 and CDR2: MNHNY and SVGAGI (reference sequence). The CDR3 spells CASSYPAGGSDTQYF. DNA for the CDR3: TGTGCCAGCAGTTATCCAGCGGGAGGTTCAGATACGCAGTATTTT.

The chain couples TRBV7-9 to TRBJ1-1; a weak D match, TRBD1 (5 bases). CDR1 and CDR2 (germline): SEHNR, FQNEAQ (reference sequence). The CDR3 covers 15 residues. V lost 1 base and J lost 2, with 11 bases in between. Here the CDR3 reads CASSLVRGFNTEAFF. The CDR3 nucleotides read TGTGCCAGCAGCTTAGTACGGGGGTTTAACACTGAAGCTTTCTTT.

The chain uses TRBV30 and TRBJ2-5, with 10 bases identical to TRBD2. Trimming removed 0 bases from V and 5 bases from J; junction bases left unmatched: 21. Germline loops: CDR1 GTSNPN, CDR2 SVGIG (reference sequence). CDR3 size: 20 residues. CDR3 nucleotides: TGTGCCTGGAGTGTAAGAGGAAGTCTAGCGGGAGCCGCGCGGGGGGAGACCCAGTACTTC. Translating gives CAWSVRGSLAGAARGETQYF. Using reference TRBV30 and TRBJ2-5 for the parts outside the CDR3, the full variable domain is SQTIHQWPATLVQPVGSPLSLECTVEGTSNPNLYWYRQAAGRGLQLLFYSVGIGQISSEVPQNLSASRPQDRQFILSSKKLLLSDSGFYLCAWSVRGSLAGAARGETQYFGPGTRLLVL.

The chain couples TRBV7-6 to TRBJ2-2, with D hard to call. Germline V CDR1 and CDR2: SGHVS, FNYEAQ. Between the trimmed V and J ends, which lost 5 bases and 1 base, there was a span of 8 bases. The CDR3 is 14 residues long. The CDR3 DNA sequence: TGTGCCAGCAGCCGACTTGGGAACACCGGGGAGCTGTTTTTT. Its translation is CASSRLGNTGELFF.

The chain uses TRBV10-3 and TRBJ2-3; 11 bases agree with TRBD2. Germline assignment: CDR1 ENHRY and CDR2 SYGVKD. The CDR3 is 16 residues long. V shed 3 bases, J shed 10 bases, and the junction held 12 bases outside the gene matches. The DNA for the CDR3 is TGTGCCATCAGTGATCTCACTAGCGGGAGATCCACGGCGCAGTATTTT. Residues: CAISDLTSGRSTAQYF.

CDR3 region: CASSLSGSNTEAFF. In DNA form, the CDR3 reads TGTGCCAGCAGTTTATCCGGGTCGAACACTGAAGCTTTCTTT. The gene calls are TRBV28 and TRBJ1-1; D gene uncertain. This CDR3 is 14 amino acids long. Per germline, CDR1 MDHEN and CDR2 SYDVKM. V dropped 1 base and J dropped 1 base, with 7 bases sitting between them.

The rearrangement uses TRBV10-2 and TRBJ1-1; tentative D call: TRBD1 (5 bases). Germline V CDR1 and CDR2: WSHSY, SAAADI. V was clipped by 1 base and J by 3 bases, with 9 bases between them. The CDR3 sequence is 14 residues long. The CDR3 region has the DNA TGCGCCAGCAGTGAGTTTGGGGGTTACACTGAAGCTTTCTTT. Protein sequence: CASSEFGGYTEAFF.

The chain joins TRBV18 to TRBJ1-1, with a possible D match to TRBD1 (5 bases). The V and J ends lost 2 bases and 1 base respectively, with 8 bases between them. The germline V gene has CDR1 KGHSH and CDR2 LQKENI. This CDR3 is 14 amino acids long. CDR3 residues: CASSPGAGNTEAFF. CDR3 coding DNA: TGTGCCAGCTCACCAGGGGCCGGGAACACTGAAGCTTTCTTT.